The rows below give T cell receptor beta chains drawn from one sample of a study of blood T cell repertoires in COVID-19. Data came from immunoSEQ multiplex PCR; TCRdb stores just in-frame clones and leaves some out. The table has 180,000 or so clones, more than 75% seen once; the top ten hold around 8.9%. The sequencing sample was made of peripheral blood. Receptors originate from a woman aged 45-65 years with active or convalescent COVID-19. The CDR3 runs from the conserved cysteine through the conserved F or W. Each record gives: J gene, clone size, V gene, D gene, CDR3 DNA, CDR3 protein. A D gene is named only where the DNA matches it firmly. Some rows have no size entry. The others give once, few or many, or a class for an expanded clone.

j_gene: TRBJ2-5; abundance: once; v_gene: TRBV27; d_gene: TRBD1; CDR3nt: TGTGCCAGCAGTAGCGACAGGGGAGGATTTGGAGAGACCCAGTACTTC; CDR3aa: CASSSDRGGFGETQYF
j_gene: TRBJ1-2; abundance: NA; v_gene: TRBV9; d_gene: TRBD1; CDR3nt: TGTGCCAGCAGCGTAGGACGGACAGGGGATGGCTACACCTTC; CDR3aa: CASSVGRTGDGYTF
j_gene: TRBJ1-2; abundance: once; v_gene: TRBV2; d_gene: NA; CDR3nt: TGTGCCAGCAGGAGCAACCAGGGGTATGGCTACACCTTC; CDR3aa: CASRSNQGYGYTF
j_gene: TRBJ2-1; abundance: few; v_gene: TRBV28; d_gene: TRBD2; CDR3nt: TGTGCCAGCAGTTTACTAGCGGGAGGCAATGAGCAGTTCTTC; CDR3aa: CASSLLAGGNEQFF
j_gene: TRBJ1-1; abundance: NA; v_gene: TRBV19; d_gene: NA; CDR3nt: TGTGCCAGTAGTAGGAGGACAGAGAACACTGAAGCTTTCTTT; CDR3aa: CASSRRTENTEAFF
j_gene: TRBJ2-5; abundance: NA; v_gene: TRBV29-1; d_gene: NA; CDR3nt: TGCAGCGCTAGTACTAGTAGGGAGACCCAGTACTTC; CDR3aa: CSASTSRETQYF
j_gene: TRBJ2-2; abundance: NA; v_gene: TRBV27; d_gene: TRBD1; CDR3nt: TGTGCCAGCAGTTTTGGGACAGCCCCGAACACCGGGGAGCTGTTTTTT; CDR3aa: CASSFGTAPNTGELFF
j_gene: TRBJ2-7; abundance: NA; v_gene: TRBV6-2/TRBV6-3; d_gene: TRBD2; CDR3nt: TGTGCCAGCAGTTACGGTCGACTAGCGGGGGCGAGCTCCTACGAGCAGTACTTC; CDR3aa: CASSYGRLAGASSYEQYF
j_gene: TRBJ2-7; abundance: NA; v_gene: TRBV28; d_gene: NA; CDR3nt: TGTGCCAGCAGTTTATTGGGGGGAAGTACCTACGAGCAGTACTTC; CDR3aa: CASSLLGGSTYEQYF
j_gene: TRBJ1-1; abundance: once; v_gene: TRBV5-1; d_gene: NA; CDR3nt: TGCGCCAGCAACCGGGGTTCGGACACTGAAGCTTTCTTT; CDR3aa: CASNRGSDTEAFF
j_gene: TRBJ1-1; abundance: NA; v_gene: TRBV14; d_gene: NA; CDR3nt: TGTGCCAGCAGCCAAGAGGGCAGGGCGCCGAACACTGAAGCTTTCTTT; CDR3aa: CASSQEGRAPNTEAFF
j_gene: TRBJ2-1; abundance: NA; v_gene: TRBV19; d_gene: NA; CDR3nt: TGTGCCAGTACCGAAGGGGGCGGGAGGTACCACAATGAGCAGTTCTTC; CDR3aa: CASTEGGGRYHNEQFF
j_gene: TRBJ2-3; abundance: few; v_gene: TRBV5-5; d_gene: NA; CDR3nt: TGTGCCAGCAGCATAGGAGTTACAGATACGCAGTATTTT; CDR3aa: CASSIGVTDTQYF
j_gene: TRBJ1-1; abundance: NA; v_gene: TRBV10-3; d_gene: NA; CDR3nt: TGTGCCATCAGTGAGTCGGAAGGGAGGAACACTGAAGCTTTCTTT; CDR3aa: CAISESEGRNTEAFF
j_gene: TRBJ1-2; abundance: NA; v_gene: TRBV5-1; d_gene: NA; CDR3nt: TGCGCCAGCAGCTTGGGGACAGTCTATAACTATGGCTACACCTTC; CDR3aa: CASSLGTVYNYGYTF
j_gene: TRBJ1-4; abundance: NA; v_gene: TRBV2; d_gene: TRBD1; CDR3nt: TGTGCCAGCAATATCGGACAGGGGATTGGCGAAAAACTGTTTTTT; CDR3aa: CASNIGQGIGEKLFF
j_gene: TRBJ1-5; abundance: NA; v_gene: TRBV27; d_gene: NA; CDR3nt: TGTGCCAGCAGTTTAAGAACAGGGTTCCAGCCCCAGCATTTT; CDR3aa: CASSLRTGFQPQHF
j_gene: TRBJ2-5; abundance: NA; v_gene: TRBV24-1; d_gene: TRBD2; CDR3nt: TGTGCCACCAGTGATCAGCGGGAGGGCCAATTTGAGACCCAGTACTTC; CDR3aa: CATSDQREGQFETQYF
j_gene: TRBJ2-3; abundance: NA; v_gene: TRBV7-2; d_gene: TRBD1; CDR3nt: TGTGCGAGTTCGACAGGGAACGCAGATACGCAGTATTTT; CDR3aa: CASSTGNADTQYF
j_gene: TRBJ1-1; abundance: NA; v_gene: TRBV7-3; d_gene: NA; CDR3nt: TGTGCCAGCAGCTTAGACAGGCTGAACACTGAAGCTTTCTTT; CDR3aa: CASSLDRLNTEAFF
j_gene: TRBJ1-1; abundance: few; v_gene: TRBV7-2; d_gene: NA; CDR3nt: TGTGCCAGCAGCCTGTACAAGAACACTGAAGCTTTCTTT; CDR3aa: CASSLYKNTEAFF
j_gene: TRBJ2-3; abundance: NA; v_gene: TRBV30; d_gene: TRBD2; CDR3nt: TGTGCCTGGAGTGCTAGCGGGACCACAGATACGCAGTATTTT; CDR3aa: CAWSASGTTDTQYF
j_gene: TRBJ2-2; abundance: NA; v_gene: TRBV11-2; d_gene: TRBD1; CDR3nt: TGTGCCAGCAGACCCGGGACAGGGGGCCGGGAGCTGTTTTTT; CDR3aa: CASRPGTGGRELFF
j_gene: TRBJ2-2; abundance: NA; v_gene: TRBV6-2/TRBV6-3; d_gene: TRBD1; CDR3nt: TGTGCCAGCAGTTGGGACAGAAAAGGGGCCGGGGAGCTGTTTTTT; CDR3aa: CASSWDRKGAGELFF
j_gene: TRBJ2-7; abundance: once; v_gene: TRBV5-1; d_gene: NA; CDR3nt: TGCGCCAGCAGCTTGGAGGGTAGCGGACTCGACGAGCAGTACTTC; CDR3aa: CASSLEGSGLDEQYF
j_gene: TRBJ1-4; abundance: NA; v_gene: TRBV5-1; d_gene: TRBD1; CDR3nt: TGCGCCAGCAGCTTATCCGGGACAGGGGACGAAAAACTGTTTTTT; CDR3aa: CASSLSGTGDEKLFF
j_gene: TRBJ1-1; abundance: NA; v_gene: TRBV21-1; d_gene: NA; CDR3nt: TGTGCCAGCAGCAACAGGGGGTTGGTGAACACTGAAGCTTTCTTT; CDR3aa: CASSNRGLVNTEAFF
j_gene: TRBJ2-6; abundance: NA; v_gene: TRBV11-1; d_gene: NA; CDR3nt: TGTGCCAGCAGCTTTGGCGGGTCTGGGGCCAACGTCCTGACTTTC; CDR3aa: CASSFGGSGANVLTF
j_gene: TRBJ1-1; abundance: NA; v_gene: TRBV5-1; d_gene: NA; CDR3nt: TGCGCCAGCAGCTTGGATACAGCCCGCAACACTGAAGCTTTCTTT; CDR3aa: CASSLDTARNTEAFF
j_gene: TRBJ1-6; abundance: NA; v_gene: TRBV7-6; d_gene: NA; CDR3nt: TGTGCCAGCAGCTTAGGGGGCGGCGCCGATTCACCCCTCCACTTT; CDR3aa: CASSLGGGADSPLHF
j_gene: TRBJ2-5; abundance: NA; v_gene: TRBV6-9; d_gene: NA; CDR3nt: TGTGCCAGCAGTTTTCGTTCTAGCGCGGAGACCCAGTACTTC; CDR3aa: CASSFRSSAETQYF
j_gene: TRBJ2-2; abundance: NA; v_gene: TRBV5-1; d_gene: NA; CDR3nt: TGCGCCAGCAGCTCCCAACCGGCAGGGGTTAAGATGACCGGGGAGCTGTTTTTT; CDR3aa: CASSSQPAGVKMTGELFF